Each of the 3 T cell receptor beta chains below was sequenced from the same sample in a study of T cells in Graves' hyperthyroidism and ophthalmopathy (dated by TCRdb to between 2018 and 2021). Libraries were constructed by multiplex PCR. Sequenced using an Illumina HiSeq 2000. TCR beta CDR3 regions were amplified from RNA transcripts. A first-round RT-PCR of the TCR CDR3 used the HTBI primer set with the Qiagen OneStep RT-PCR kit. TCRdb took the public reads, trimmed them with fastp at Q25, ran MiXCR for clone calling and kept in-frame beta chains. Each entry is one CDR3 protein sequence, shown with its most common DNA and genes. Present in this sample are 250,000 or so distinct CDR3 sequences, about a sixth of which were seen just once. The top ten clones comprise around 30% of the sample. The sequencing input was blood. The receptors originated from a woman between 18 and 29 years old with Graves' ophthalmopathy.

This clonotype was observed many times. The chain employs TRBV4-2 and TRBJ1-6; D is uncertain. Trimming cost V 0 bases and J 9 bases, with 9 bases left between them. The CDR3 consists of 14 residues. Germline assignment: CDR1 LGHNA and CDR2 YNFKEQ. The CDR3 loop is CASSQEGDSSPLHF. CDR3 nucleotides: TGTGCCAGCAGCCAAGAGGGCGACTCTTCACCCCTCCACTTT.

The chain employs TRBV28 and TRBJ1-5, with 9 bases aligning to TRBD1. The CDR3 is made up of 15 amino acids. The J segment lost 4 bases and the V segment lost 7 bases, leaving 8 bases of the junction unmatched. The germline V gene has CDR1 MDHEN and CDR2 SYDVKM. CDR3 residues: CASTPGQGRNQPQHF. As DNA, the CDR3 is TGTGCCAGCACCCCGGGACAGGGTCGAAATCAGCCCCAGCATTTT.

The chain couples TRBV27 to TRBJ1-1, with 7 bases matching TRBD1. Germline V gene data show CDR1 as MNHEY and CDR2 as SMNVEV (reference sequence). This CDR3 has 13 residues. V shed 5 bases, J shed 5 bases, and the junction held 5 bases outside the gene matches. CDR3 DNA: TGTGCCAGCAGTCCAGACAGGGTAACTGAAGCTTTCTTT. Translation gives CASSPDRVTEAFF.